One T cell receptor beta chain is described in this entry. The antigen remains unidentified. The PCR ran on 60 Vbeta and 13 Jbeta primers. Profiled with immunoSEQ multiplex PCR; TCRdb holds only in-frame clones, not every one. Here the sample spans fewer than 250,000 clones, 75% to 80% being singletons. Germline CDR1 and CDR2: SNHLY and FYNNEI. With 5 bases removed from V and 7 bases from J, the gap between germline ends came to 12 bases. This CDR3 contains 13 residues. The sample is drawn from a study of cytomegalovirus exposure and HLA in healthy donors. Study-level points and caveats: Per a later analysis, HLA-associated TCR beta chains showed more clonal expansion than other, equally common TCR beta chains. A later analysis found most CMV-associated TCR beta chains apparently HLA-restricted. Per a prior analysis, the majority of TCR beta V segments were productive roughly 90% or roughly 30% of the time.

The sample comprised PBMCs. This rearrangement joins TRBV2 to TRBJ1-5, with a tentative D call TRBD1 (5 bases). The origin of this receptor is a man younger than 35 in good health and CMV-seronegative. This chain's CDR3 is CASSFRVGQPQHF. The CDR3 nucleotides are TGTGCCAGCAGTTTCAGGGTAGGGCAGCCCCAGCATTTT.